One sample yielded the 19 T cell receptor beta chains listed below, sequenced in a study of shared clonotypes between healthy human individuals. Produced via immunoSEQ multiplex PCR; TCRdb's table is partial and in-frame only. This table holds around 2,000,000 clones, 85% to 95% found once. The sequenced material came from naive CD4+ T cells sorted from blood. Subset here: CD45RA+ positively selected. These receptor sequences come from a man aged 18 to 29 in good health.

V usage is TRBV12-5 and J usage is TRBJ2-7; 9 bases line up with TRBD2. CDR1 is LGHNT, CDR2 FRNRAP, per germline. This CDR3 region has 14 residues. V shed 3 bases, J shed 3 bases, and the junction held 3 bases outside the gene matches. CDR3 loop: CASGLAGGNYEQYF. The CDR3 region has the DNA TGTGCTAGTGGTTTAGCGGGAGGAAACTACGAGCAGTACTTC.

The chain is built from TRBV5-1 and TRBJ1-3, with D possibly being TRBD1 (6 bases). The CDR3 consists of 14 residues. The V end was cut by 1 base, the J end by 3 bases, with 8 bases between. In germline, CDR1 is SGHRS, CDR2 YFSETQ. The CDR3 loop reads CASSLNRDGNTIYF. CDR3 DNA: TGCGCCAGCAGCTTGAACAGGGATGGAAACACCATATATTTT.

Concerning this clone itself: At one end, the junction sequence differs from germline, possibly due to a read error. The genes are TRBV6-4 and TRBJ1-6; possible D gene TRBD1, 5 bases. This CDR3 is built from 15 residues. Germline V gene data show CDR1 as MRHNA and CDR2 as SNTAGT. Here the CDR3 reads CASSARDSNNSPLHF. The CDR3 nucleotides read TGTGCCAGCAGCGCTCGGGACTCCAATAATTCACCCCTCCACTTT.

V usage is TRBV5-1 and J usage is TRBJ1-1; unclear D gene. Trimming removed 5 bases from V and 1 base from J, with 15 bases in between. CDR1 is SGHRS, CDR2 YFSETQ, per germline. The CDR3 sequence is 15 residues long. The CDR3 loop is CASRRGYQANTEAFF. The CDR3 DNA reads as TGCGCCAGCAGGAGAGGCTACCAGGCGAACACTGAAGCTTTCTTT.

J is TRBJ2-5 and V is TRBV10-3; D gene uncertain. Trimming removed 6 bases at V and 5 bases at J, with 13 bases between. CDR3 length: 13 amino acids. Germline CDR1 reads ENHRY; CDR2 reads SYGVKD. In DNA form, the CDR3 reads TGTGCCATCAGCTCCGGAGAGGAGGAGACCCAGTACTTC. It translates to CAISSGEEETQYF.

CDR3 DNA: TGTGCCAGCAGTGACAGGGGGCGAACGTCTGGAAACACCATATATTTT. Its protein is CASSDRGRTSGNTIYF. The chain joins TRBV6-1 to TRBJ1-3; 8 nucleotides match TRBD1. CDR1 and CDR2 (germline): MNHNS, SASEGT. The CDR3 runs 16 residues. V lost 3 bases, J lost 1 base, and 5 bases stayed unmatched.

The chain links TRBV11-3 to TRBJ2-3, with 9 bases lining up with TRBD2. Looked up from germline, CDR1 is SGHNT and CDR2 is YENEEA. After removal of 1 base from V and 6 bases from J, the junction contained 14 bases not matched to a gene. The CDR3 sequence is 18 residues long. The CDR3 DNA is TGTGCCAGCAGCTTAGTTGGAGTAGCGGGGGATCCCACCGATACGCAGTATTTT. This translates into CASSLVGVAGDPTDTQYF.

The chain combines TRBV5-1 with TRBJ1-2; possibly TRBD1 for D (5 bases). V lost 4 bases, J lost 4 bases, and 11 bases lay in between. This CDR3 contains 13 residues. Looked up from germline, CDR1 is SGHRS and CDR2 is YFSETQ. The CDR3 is CASSPRDVYGYTF. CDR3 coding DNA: TGCGCCAGCAGCCCCCGGGACGTCTATGGCTACACCTTC.

CDR3 nucleotides: TGCAGCGTTCAAGGGCTAGGTTATGGTGGTGAGCAGTTCTTC. It encodes CSVQGLGYGGEQFF. The genes are TRBV29-1 and TRBJ2-1; D ambiguous. V was shortened by 5 bases and J by 9 bases, with 20 bases between the two germline ends. This CDR3 region has 14 residues. Germline CDR1 is SQVTM and CDR2 is ANQGSEA.

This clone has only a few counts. As DNA, the CDR3 is TGTGCCAGTAGGGTCAGGGGAGACAACTATGGCTACACCTTC. Translation: CASRVRGDNYGYTF. V usage is TRBV19 and J usage is TRBJ1-2, with a tentative D call TRBD1 (6 bases). Trimming took 6 bases from V and 2 from J, leaving 13 bases between them. CDR3 length: 14 residues. Germline V CDR1 and CDR2: LNHDA, SQIVND (reference sequence).

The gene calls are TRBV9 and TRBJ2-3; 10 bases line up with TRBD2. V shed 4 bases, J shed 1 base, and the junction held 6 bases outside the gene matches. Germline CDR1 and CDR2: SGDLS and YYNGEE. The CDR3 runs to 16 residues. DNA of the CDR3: TGTGCCAGCAGCCTTCAAAGCGGGGGGGGCACAGATACGCAGTATTTT. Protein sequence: CASSLQSGGGTDTQYF.

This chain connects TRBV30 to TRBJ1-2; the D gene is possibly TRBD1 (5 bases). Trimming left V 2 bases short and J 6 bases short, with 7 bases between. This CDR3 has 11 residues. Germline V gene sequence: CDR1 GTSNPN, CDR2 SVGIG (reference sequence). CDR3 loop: CAWSWGDGYTF. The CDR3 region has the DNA TGTGCCTGGAGTTGGGGGGATGGCTACACCTTC.

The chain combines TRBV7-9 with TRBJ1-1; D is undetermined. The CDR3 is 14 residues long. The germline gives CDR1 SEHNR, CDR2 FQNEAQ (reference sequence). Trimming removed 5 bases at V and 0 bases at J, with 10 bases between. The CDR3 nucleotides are TGTGCCAGCAGCAAAGGTAGGATGAACACTGAAGCTTTCTTT. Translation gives CASSKGRMNTEAFF. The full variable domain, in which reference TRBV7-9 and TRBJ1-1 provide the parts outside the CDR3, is DTGVSQNPRHKITKRGQNVTFRCDPISEHNRLYWYRQTLGQGPEFLTYFQNEAQLEKSRLLSDRFSAERPKGSFSTLEIQRTEQGDSAMYLCASSKGRMNTEAFFGQGTRLTVV.

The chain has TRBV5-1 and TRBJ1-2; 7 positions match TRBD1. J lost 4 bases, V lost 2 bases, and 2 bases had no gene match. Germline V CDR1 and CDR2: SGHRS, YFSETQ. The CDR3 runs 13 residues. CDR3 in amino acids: CASSFGQVYGYTF. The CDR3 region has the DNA TGCGCCAGCAGCTTTGGACAGGTCTATGGCTACACCTTC.

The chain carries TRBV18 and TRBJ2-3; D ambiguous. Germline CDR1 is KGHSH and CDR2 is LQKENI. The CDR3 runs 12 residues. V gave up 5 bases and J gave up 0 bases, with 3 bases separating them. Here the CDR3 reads CASSYSTDTQYF. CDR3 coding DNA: TGTGCCAGCTCATACAGCACAGATACGCAGTATTTT.

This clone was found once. The CDR3 bases are TGCGCCAGCAGCTACCCCGGGACAGGGTTGAAACAGTACTTC. Residues: CASSYPGTGLKQYF. This sequence joins TRBV5-1 and TRBJ2-7; 9 bases match TRBD1. V lost 3 bases to trimming and J lost 10 bases; unmatched junction nucleotides: 11. Per germline, CDR1 SGHRS and CDR2 YFSETQ. This CDR3 has 14 amino acids. Full variable domain (outside the CDR3, taken from reference TRBV5-1 and TRBJ2-7): KAGVTQTPRYLIKTRGQQVTLSCSPISGHRSVSWYQQTPGQGLQFLFEYFSETQRNKGNFPGRFSGRQFSNSRSEMNVSTLELGDSALYLCASSYPGTGLKQYFGPGTRLTVT.

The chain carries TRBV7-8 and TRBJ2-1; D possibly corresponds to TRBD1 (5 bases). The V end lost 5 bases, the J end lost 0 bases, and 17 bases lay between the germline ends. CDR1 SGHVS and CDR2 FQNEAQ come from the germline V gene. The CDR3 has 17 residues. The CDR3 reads CASSQRPRTSSYNEQFF. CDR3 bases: TGTGCCAGCAGCCAAAGGCCCAGGACAAGCTCCTACAATGAGCAGTTCTTC.

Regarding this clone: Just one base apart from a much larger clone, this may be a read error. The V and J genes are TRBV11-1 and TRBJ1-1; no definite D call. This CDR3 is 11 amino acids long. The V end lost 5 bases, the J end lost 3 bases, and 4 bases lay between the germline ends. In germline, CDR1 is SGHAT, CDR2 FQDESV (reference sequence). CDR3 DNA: TGTGCCAGCAGCCGGGACACTGAAGCTTTCTTT. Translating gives CASSRDTEAFF.

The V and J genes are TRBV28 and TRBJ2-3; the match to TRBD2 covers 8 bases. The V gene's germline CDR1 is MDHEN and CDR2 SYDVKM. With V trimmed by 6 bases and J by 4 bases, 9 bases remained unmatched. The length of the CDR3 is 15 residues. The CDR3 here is CASSFSGSGSDTQYF. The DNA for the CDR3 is TGTGCCAGCAGCTTCAGCGGGAGCGGATCAGATACGCAGTATTTT.